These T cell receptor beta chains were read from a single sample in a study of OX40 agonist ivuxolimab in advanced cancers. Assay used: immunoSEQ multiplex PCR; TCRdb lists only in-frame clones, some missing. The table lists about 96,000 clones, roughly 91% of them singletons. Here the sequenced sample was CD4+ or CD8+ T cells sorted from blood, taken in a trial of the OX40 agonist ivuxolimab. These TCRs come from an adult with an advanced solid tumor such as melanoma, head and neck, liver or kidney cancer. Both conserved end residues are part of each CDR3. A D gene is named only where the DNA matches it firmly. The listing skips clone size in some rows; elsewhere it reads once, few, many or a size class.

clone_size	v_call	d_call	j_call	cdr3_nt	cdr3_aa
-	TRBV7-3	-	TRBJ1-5	TGTGCCAGCAGTGTGGGGTGGGGGCAGCCCCAGCATTTT	CASSVGWGQPQHF
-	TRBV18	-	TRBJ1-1	TGTGCCAGCTCACCAGCGGCGAACACTGAAGCTTTCTTT	CASSPAANTEAFF
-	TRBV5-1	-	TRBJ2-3	TGCGCCAGCAGCAAAACAAGAGGGGATACGCAGTATTTT	CASSKTRGDTQYF
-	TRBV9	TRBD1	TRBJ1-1	TGTGCCAGCAGCGGGGGGACAGGGGGACGAACTGAAGCTTTCTTT	CASSGGTGGRTEAFF
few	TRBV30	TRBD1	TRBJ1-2	TGTGCCTGGAGCCCGACAGGGGGAGGCTACACCTTC	CAWSPTGGGYTF
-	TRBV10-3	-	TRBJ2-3	TGTGCCATCAGTGAGTCGACTAGGCTTACAGATACGCAGTATTTT	CAISESTRLTDTQYF
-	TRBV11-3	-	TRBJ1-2	TGTGCCAGCAGCCCGCGGCATTTTAACTATGGCTACACCTTC	CASSPRHFNYGYTF
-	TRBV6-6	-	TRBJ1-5	TGTGCCAGCGGACGGGACAATCAGCCCCAGCATTTT	CASGRDNQPQHF
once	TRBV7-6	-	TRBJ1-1	TGTGCCAGCAGCTTAGGGGGAACAGGTAACACTGAAGCTTTCTTT	CASSLGGTGNTEAFF
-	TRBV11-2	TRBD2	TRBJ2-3	TGTGCCAGCAGCTCAGGACTAGCGGGAGCTACAGATACGCAGTATTTT	CASSSGLAGATDTQYF
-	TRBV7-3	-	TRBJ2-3	TGTGCCAGCAGCCAGCTAGGGGCTAGCACAGATACGCAGTATTTT	CASSQLGASTDTQYF
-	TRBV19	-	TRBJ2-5	TGTGCCAGTAGTCCCACGGGGGCCCTAGGGACCCAGTACTTC	CASSPTGALGTQYF
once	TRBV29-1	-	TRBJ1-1	TGCAGCGTGGTTAAAGGGGGAAACACTGAAGCTTTCTTT	CSVVKGGNTEAFF
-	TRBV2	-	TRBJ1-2	TGTGCCAGCATAGTGAACTCTAACTATGGCTACACCTTC	CASIVNSNYGYTF
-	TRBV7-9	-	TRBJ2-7	TGTGCCAGCAGTAACACCGGGGCCTACGAGCAGTACTTC	CASSNTGAYEQYF
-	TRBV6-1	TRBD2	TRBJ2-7	TGTGCCAGCAGTCCACTAGCGGGAGCGGTCTACGAGCAGTACTTC	CASSPLAGAVYEQYF
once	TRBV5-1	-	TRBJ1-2	TGCGCCAGCAGCTTGGGTCGAAGTTGGGACCGGATCCGTACATATGGCTACACCTTC	CASSLGRSWDRIRTYGYTF
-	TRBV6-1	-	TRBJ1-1	TGTGCCAGCAGAGAGGGACTTCCCCTCACTGAAGCTTTCTTT	CASREGLPLTEAFF
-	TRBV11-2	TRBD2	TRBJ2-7	TGTGCCAGCAGCTTAGGAGCGGGAGGTTTTTACGAGCAGTACTTC	CASSLGAGGFYEQYF
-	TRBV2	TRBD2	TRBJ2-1	TGTGCCAGCGGGACTAGCGATGGCTACAATGAGCAGTTCTTC	CASGTSDGYNEQFF
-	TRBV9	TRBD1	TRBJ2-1	TGTGCCAGCAACCGGGGACAGGGAAACAATGAGCAGTTCTTC	CASNRGQGNNEQFF
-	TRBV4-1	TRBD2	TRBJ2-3	TGCGCCAGCAGCCAAGATCGAGTAGCGGGAGCGGGTTATTTT	CASSQDRVAGAGYF
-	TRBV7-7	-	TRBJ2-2	TGTGCTAGCAGCCCCTCGGGGGCTCTAACCGGGGAGCTGTTTTTT	CASSPSGALTGELFF
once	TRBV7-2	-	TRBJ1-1	TGTGCCAGCAGCTTAGCGCGGCTCACTGAGGCTTTCTTT	CASSLARLTEAFF
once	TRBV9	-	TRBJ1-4	TGTGCCAGCAGCGTAGGAAGCGGGGGAGGTGAAAAACTGTTTTTT	CASSVGSGGGEKLFF
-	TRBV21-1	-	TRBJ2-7	TGTGCCAGCAGCCCGCAGAACGAGCAGTACTTC	CASSPQNEQYF
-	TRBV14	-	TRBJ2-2	TGTGCCAGCAGCGGGGGAGAGAACACCGGGGAGCTGTTTTTT	CASSGGENTGELFF
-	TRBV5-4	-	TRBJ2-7	TGTGCCAGCAGCTTGGCCAATAGTGTAGGGAACGAGCAGTACTTC	CASSLANSVGNEQYF
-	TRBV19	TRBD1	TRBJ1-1	TGTGCCAGTAGGACCGGGACAGGGGGAGGCACTGAAGCTTTCTTT	CASRTGTGGGTEAFF
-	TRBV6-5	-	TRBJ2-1	TGTGCCAGCAGTTACTTGGCCCTCAATTCCTACAATGAGCAGTTCTTC	CASSYLALNSYNEQFF
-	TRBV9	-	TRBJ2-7	TGTGCCAGCAGCCCCCGGGCTTCCTACGAGCAGTACTTC	CASSPRASYEQYF
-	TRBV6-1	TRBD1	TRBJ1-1	TGTGCCAGCAGTTTTGGGACAGGGGGGGGCACTGAAGCTTTCTTT	CASSFGTGGGTEAFF
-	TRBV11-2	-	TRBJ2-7	TGTGCCAGCAGCTTAACCCCCGTCCAGGGCCGGCAGTACTTC	CASSLTPVQGRQYF
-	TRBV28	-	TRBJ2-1	TGTGCCAGCAGTTTGCGTAGCGGAGCCTACAATGAGCAGTTCTTC	CASSLRSGAYNEQFF
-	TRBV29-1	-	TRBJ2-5	TGCAGCGTTGATAATGGGGTCGGGTACCAAGAGACCCAGTACTTC	CSVDNGVGYQETQYF
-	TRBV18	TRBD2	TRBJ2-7	TGTGCCAGCTCTCCTAGCGGGAGCTTCGAGCAGTACTTC	CASSPSGSFEQYF
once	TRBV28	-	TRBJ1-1	TGTGCCAGCAGTTTATTGCCCGGCACTTCGCCTGAAGCTTTCTTT	CASSLLPGTSPEAFF
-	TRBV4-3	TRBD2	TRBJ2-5	TGCGCCAGCAGCCAATTTCTACTAGCGGACCAAGAGACCCAGTACTTC	CASSQFLLADQETQYF
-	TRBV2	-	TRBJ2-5	TGTGCCAGCAGTGACAGGGCCGTGGGGGAGACCCAGTACTTC	CASSDRAVGETQYF
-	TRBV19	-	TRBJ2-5	TGTGCCAGTAGTATAGCCAGTTGGGGAGAGACCCAGTACTTC	CASSIASWGETQYF
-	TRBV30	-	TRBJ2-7	TGTGCCTGGAGTACCGGGACCCTCCAGGGGCGGTACTTC	CAWSTGTLQGRYF
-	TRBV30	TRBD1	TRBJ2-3	TGTGCCTGGTCGACAGGGGGCGGTTGGGATACGCAGTATTTT	CAWSTGGGWDTQYF
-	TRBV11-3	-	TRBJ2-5	TGTGCCAGCAGCTTATATTTCGACCAAGAGACCCAGTACTTC	CASSLYFDQETQYF
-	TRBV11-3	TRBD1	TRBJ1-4	TGTGCCAGCAGCACACAAACCGGGACAGGAAAACTGTTTTTT	CASSTQTGTGKLFF
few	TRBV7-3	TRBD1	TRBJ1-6	TGTGCCAGCAGCTTAAACGCACAGGGGTTATCACCCCTCCACTTT	CASSLNAQGLSPLHF
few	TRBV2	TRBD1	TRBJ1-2	TGTGCCAGCAGTGGGTCCCGACAGGGCGGCTACACCTTC	CASSGSRQGGYTF
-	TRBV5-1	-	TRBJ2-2	TGCGCCAGCAGCTTGGAGGCCATCGGGGAGCTGTTTTTT	CASSLEAIGELFF
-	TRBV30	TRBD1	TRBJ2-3	TGTGCCTGGGTCTCAGGGGGCGAAAATATCCCAGATACGCAGTATTTT	CAWVSGGENIPDTQYF
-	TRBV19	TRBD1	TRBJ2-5	TGTGCCAGTAGTATTGGACAGGGTAAGACCCAGTACTTC	CASSIGQGKTQYF
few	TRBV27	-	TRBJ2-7	TGTGCCAGCGGCCCTCTCGGGGGGCTCGACTCCTACGAGCAGTACTTC	CASGPLGGLDSYEQYF
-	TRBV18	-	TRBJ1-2	TGTGCCAGCACGCAGGGACCCCAACGAGATGGCTACACCTTC	CASTQGPQRDGYTF
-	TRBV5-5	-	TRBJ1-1	TGTGCCAGCAGCTTTGGGGCCCGGACTGAAGCTTTCTTT	CASSFGARTEAFF
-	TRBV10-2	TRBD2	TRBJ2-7	TGCGCCAGCACCACCGGGACTAGTCACTACGAGCAGTACTTC	CASTTGTSHYEQYF
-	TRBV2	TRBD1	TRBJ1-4	TGTGCCAGCAGGAACACCGCGGGGACAGCTGAAAAACTGTTTTTT	CASRNTAGTAEKLFF
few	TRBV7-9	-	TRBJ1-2	TGTGCCAGCAGCTTCGTAGATAACTATGGCTACACCTTC	CASSFVDNYGYTF